Listed below are T cell receptor beta chains from one sample, sequenced in a study of T cell responses to AZD1222 COVID-19 vaccine. The table came from immunoSEQ multiplex PCR; TCRdb's copy has only in-frame clones and leaves some out. The sample includes 140,000 to 150,000 clones, about 89% seen only once; the top ten take under 4%. The specimen was peripheral blood, collected 28 days after the second AZD1222 dose. The receptors derive from an adult who received the AZD1222 COVID-19 vaccine. Both conserved end residues are part of each CDR3. Each record gives: J gene, V gene, D gene, CDR3 length, clone size, CDR3 DNA, CDR3 protein. D genes are given only for firm matches. Clone size is shown for a subset of rows, as once, few, many or a class of expanded clone.

>TRBJ2-7|TRBV11-3|.|16|few
TGTGCCAGCAGCTTATTAAGGACACTGAGCTCCTACGAGCAGTACTTC
CASSLLRTLSSYEQYF
>TRBJ1-1|TRBV5-6|.|14|.
TGTGCCAGCAGCGGGAGGAACAGGGAACCTGAAGCTTTCTTT
CASSGRNREPEAFF
>TRBJ2-2|TRBV11-2|.|16|.
TGTGCCAGCAGCCCAGGGAGGGGGCGACGCACCGGGGAGCTGTTTTTT
CASSPGRGRRTGELFF
>TRBJ2-7|TRBV12-3/TRBV12-4|TRBD2|13|.
TGTGCCAGCAGTACTAGCGGGAGGGCCGAGCAGTACTTC
CASSTSGRAEQYF
>TRBJ1-6|TRBV4-2|TRBD1|18|.
TGTGCCAGCAGCCAAGATGAAGGACAGGTCACCGGGGATTCACCCCTCCACTTT
CASSQDEGQVTGDSPLHF
>TRBJ2-5|TRBV20-1|.|14|.
TGCAGTGCTAGTCCAGCTACAGGAAAAGAGACCCAGTACTTC
CSASPATGKETQYF
>TRBJ1-2|TRBV7-8|TRBD1|15|.
TGTGCCAGCAGCTTGGACAGGGGGACTAACTATGGCTACACCTTC
CASSLDRGTNYGYTF
>TRBJ2-2|TRBV2|TRBD2|19|.
TGTGCCAGCAGTGGATCGACTTGCCGGGGCGGGAGTAACACCGGGGAGCTGTTTTTT
CASSGSTCRGGSNTGELFF
>TRBJ1-2|TRBV19|.|19|.
TGTGCCAGTAGTCTAAGATCATTGATGGCAGGCCGCACTCCCTATGGCTACACCTTC
CASSLRSLMAGRTPYGYTF
>TRBJ1-6|TRBV6-6|TRBD1|16|.
TGTGCCAGCAGTTACCCGTCTCAGGGGGCTCGGTCACCCCTCCACTTT
CASSYPSQGARSPLHF
>TRBJ1-3|TRBV5-1|.|14|.
TGCGCCAGCAGCTTGCCAGGGCTAGGGAACACCATATATTTT
CASSLPGLGNTIYF
>TRBJ2-3|TRBV5-1|TRBD1|16|.
TGCGCCAGCAGCTTACGGACAGGAAAGAGCACAGATACGCAGTATTTT
CASSLRTGKSTDTQYF
>TRBJ2-1|TRBV6-5|TRBD2|15|.
TGTGCCAGCAGTTCCCCGGGACTAGGCTTAAATGAGCAGTTCTTC
CASSSPGLGLNEQFF
>TRBJ2-2|TRBV3-1/TRBV3-2|.|14|.
TGTGCCAGCAGCCAAGGGGGGGCCGTCGGGGAGCTGTTTTTT
CASSQGGAVGELFF
>TRBJ2-3|TRBV4-2|TRBD2|17|.
TGTGCCAGCAGCCAAGGACTAGCGGGAGGAGGCACAGATACGCAGTATTTT
CASSQGLAGGGTDTQYF
>TRBJ2-1|TRBV19|.|11|.
TGTGCCAGTAGTATGGGCTTAGAGCAGTTCTTC
CASSMGLEQFF
>TRBJ1-2|TRBV20-1|TRBD1|13|.
TGCAGTGCTAGTGGGACAGGGGCATATGGCTACACCTTC
CSASGTGAYGYTF
>TRBJ2-1|TRBV5-1|.|16|.
TGCGCCAGCAGCTTCAACGGCGGCGCGGGGGCGGGTGAGCAGTTCTTC
CASSFNGGAGAGEQFF
>TRBJ2-2|TRBV30|.|14|.
TGTGCCTGGAGCCCCGGCCCGCCAGGGGGGGAGCTGTTTTTT
CAWSPGPPGGELFF
>TRBJ2-3|TRBV19|.|14|.
TGTGCCAGTAGTATGGGACACAGCACAGATACGCAGTATTTT
CASSMGHSTDTQYF
>TRBJ2-7|TRBV19|TRBD2|16|.
TGTGCCAGTAGCGCCGGACTAGCGAGAAACGGGTACGAGCAGTACTTC
CASSAGLARNGYEQYF
>TRBJ1-2|TRBV5-1|.|12|.
TGCGCCAGCAGCGAGAATAACTATGGCTACACCTTC
CASSENNYGYTF
>TRBJ2-7|TRBV6-2/TRBV6-3|.|14|.
TGTGCCAGCAGCGGGGGACAGAGGTCCTACGAGCAGTACTTC
CASSGGQRSYEQYF
>TRBJ2-1|TRBV7-2|.|13|.
TGTGCCAGCAGCTTAAGTAGGTACAATGAGCAGTTCTTC
CASSLSRYNEQFF
>TRBJ2-3|TRBV11-3|TRBD2|14|once
TGTGCCAGCAGCTTAGGGGGTAGCGGGGGGACGCAGTATTTT
CASSLGGSGGTQYF
>TRBJ2-5|TRBV6-1|.|14|.
TGTGCCAGCAGTGAACCGGGGGGCCCGGAGACCCAGTACTTC
CASSEPGGPETQYF
>TRBJ2-7|TRBV5-1|TRBD1|18|.
TGCGCCAGCAGCTTGGCGGGGGCTGGGGGACAGGGTATCTACGAGCAGTACTTC
CASSLAGAGGQGIYEQYF